The rows below give T cell receptor beta chains drawn from one sample of a study of OX40 agonist ivuxolimab in advanced cancers. Profiled with immunoSEQ multiplex PCR; TCRdb holds only in-frame clones, not every one. The sample yields around 57,000 clones, 70% to 90% seen once. This material consisted of CD4+ or CD8+ T cells sorted from blood, taken in a trial of the OX40 agonist ivuxolimab. The receptor set was obtained from an adult with an advanced solid tumor such as melanoma, head and neck, liver or kidney cancer. CDR3s include the opening cysteine and the closing phenylalanine or tryptophan. A D gene is named only where the DNA matches it firmly. The size field is filled for only some rows; it gives once, few, many or a size class.

TRBV30	TRBJ2-3	TRBD2	-	TGTGCCTGGAGTAGACTCGGGGGGGATACGCAGTATTTT	CAWSRLGGDTQYF
TRBV5-1	TRBJ1-1	-	-	TGCGCCAGCAGCCTAGGACAGTACCACACTGAAGCTTTCTTT	CASSLGQYHTEAFF
TRBV11-3	TRBJ2-3	-	-	TGTGCCAGCAGCCTCGGAGTTCGGGGACCAGATACGCAGTATTTT	CASSLGVRGPDTQYF
TRBV6-8	TRBJ2-3	TRBD2	-	TGTGCCAGCACCGAGGGTAAGGCGGGAGCGATTGCAGATACGCAGTATTTT	CASTEGKAGAIADTQYF
TRBV19	TRBJ2-7	-	-	TGTGCCAGTAGCCCACAGGGTACCGACGAGCAGTACTTC	CASSPQGTDEQYF
TRBV7-5	TRBJ2-3	-	-	TGTGTCAGAAGCCCCTTCCGGGACAGGGAGCTAGCGGGAGGCCCAAGCACAGATACGCAGTATTTT	CVRSPFRDRELAGGPSTDTQYF
TRBV2	TRBJ2-1	-	-	TGTGCCAGCAGTACTAGAGGCTCCTACAATGAGCAGTTCTTC	CASSTRGSYNEQFF
TRBV30	TRBJ1-5	-	-	TGTGCCTGGAGTGTAGGGGGGGCGAGCAATCAGCCCCAGCATTTT	CAWSVGGASNQPQHF
TRBV7-9	TRBJ2-5	-	-	TGTGCCAGCGGATTCGCGGACAGAAGCCCGGAGACCCAGTACTTC	CASGFADRSPETQYF
TRBV6-5	TRBJ2-1	TRBD2	once	TGTGCCAGCACCCCCCCCGGCGGGAGGGCCGGGGAGCAGTTCTTC	CASTPPGGRAGEQFF
TRBV11-2	TRBJ2-1	TRBD2	-	TGTGCCAGCAGCTTAGGTCGTAGCGGGAGGCCCAATGAGCAGTTCTTC	CASSLGRSGRPNEQFF
TRBV7-9	TRBJ2-3	-	-	TGTGCCAGCAGCTTTACAGGAAGCACAGATACGCAGTATTTT	CASSFTGSTDTQYF
TRBV2	TRBJ1-1	-	-	TGTGCCAGCAGTGAAAACAGTAACACTGAAGCTTTCTTT	CASSENSNTEAFF
TRBV28	TRBJ1-2	-	-	TGTGCCAGCAGTCCGGGGGGGCGGGGCTACACCTTC	CASSPGGRGYTF
TRBV5-1	TRBJ2-7	TRBD1	-	TGCGCCAGCAGCTTAGGGGATATGACAGGGTCGGACGAGCAGTACTTC	CASSLGDMTGSDEQYF
TRBV30	TRBJ2-3	-	-	TGTGCCTGGAGTTTGGGAGGTGGATCGATGGATACGCAGTATTTT	CAWSLGGGSMDTQYF
TRBV7-3	TRBJ2-1	-	-	TGTGCCAGCAGCTTAAATGGGCACAACAATGAGCAGTTCTTC	CASSLNGHNNEQFF
TRBV30	TRBJ1-2	-	once	TGTGCCTGGAGTCCAGGGATCTATGGCTACACCTTC	CAWSPGIYGYTF
TRBV29-1	TRBJ2-7	TRBD2	-	TGCAGCGGATTAGCGGGAGATCAGTACTTC	CSGLAGDQYF
TRBV28	TRBJ2-5	-	once	TGTGCCAGCAGTTCCCACGGGAGCGGCCAAGAGACCCAGTACTTC	CASSSHGSGQETQYF
TRBV30	TRBJ2-5	-	-	TGTGCCTGGACCGCGGGGTCAGGGCTGGAGACCCAGTACTTC	CAWTAGSGLETQYF
TRBV5-1	TRBJ2-1	-	-	TGCGCCAGTAGCGGAGGGTTCTCCTACAATGAGCAGTTCTTC	CASSGGFSYNEQFF
TRBV6-5	TRBJ2-5	-	once	TGTGCCAGCAGCCGTGGGCCAGAAAAGAAAGAGACCCAGTACTTC	CASSRGPEKKETQYF
TRBV5-1	TRBJ1-1	-	-	TGCGCCAGCAGCTTGGTAGCAGGGGCGAACACTGAAGCTTTCTTT	CASSLVAGANTEAFF
TRBV13	TRBJ2-5	-	-	TGTGCCAGCAGCGTACGACTAAACCAAGAGACCCAGTACTTC	CASSVRLNQETQYF
TRBV27	TRBJ2-7	TRBD2	-	TGTGCCAGCAGTTTATCTGGGACTAGCTACTACGAGCAGTACTTC	CASSLSGTSYYEQYF
TRBV18	TRBJ2-1	TRBD1	-	TGTGCCAGCTCAACGGACAGGGTAAATGAGCAGTTCTTC	CASSTDRVNEQFF
TRBV15	TRBJ2-5	-	-	TGTGCCACCAGCAGAGATTTGCGAGCGCCCGGGCAAGAGACCCAGTACTTC	CATSRDLRAPGQETQYF
TRBV14	TRBJ2-1	TRBD2	-	TGTGCCAGCAGCCCTATAAAACTAGCGGGAGGGCCATTTATCTACAATGAGCAGTTCTTC	CASSPIKLAGGPFIYNEQFF
TRBV30	TRBJ2-5	-	-	TGTGCCTGGAGTGAGCTTGGAGCGGAGACCCAGTACTTC	CAWSELGAETQYF
TRBV28	TRBJ2-7	TRBD2	-	TGTGCCAGCGTTACTAGCGGATACTACGAGCAGTACTTC	CASVTSGYYEQYF
TRBV6-1	TRBJ2-7	-	-	TGTGCCAGCATGAGTGTTACCTACGAGCAGTACTTC	CASMSVTYEQYF
TRBV28	TRBJ2-5	TRBD2	-	TGTGCCAGCAGTGAACCTGGACTAGCGAACCAAGAGACCCAGTACTTC	CASSEPGLANQETQYF
TRBV5-1	TRBJ2-1	TRBD2	-	TGCGCCAGCAGCGACGTAGCGGGGAGCTCCTACAATGAGCAGTTCTTC	CASSDVAGSSYNEQFF
TRBV27	TRBJ1-2	TRBD1	-	TGTGCCAGCAGTCATAGTACAGGGGGAGGCTATGGCTACACCTTC	CASSHSTGGGYGYTF
TRBV11-2	TRBJ2-3	TRBD2	-	TGTGCCAGCAGCCAACATCTAGCGGGAGCCACCGGGACAGATACGCAGTATTTT	CASSQHLAGATGTDTQYF
TRBV19	TRBJ2-7	TRBD2	-	TGTGCCAGTAGTATTAGAGGGGAGGGCGAGCAGTACTTC	CASSIRGEGEQYF
TRBV2	TRBJ2-7	TRBD1	-	TGTGCCAGCAGGGACAGGGGCTACGAGCAGTACTTC	CASRDRGYEQYF
TRBV28	TRBJ1-1	-	-	TGTGCCAGCAGTTTTTCTTGGGGGACTGAAGCTTTCTTT	CASSFSWGTEAFF
TRBV6-6	TRBJ1-1	-	few	TGTGCCAGCAGTTACGGAACCCTGAACACTGAAGCTTTCTTT	CASSYGTLNTEAFF
TRBV5-8	TRBJ1-2	-	few	TGTGCCAGCAGCCCGGACGGAGACTATGGCTACACCTTC	CASSPDGDYGYTF
TRBV10-3	TRBJ2-3	TRBD2	-	TGTGCCATCACCGCAGGACTAGCGGGCTCAGATACGCAGTATTTT	CAITAGLAGSDTQYF
TRBV5-1	TRBJ2-7	-	-	TGCGCCAGCAGCATCGGACAGATCCTCTCCTACGAGCAGTACTTC	CASSIGQILSYEQYF
TRBV6-6	TRBJ2-7	-	-	TGTGCCAGCAGTCCCGGGGTAGGGCCCCTATCCTACGAGCAGTACTTC	CASSPGVGPLSYEQYF
TRBV5-1	TRBJ2-6	TRBD1	-	TGCGCCAGCAGCCCTGGACAGGGGGTGTGGGGGGCCAACGTCCTGACTTTC	CASSPGQGVWGANVLTF
TRBV5-1	TRBJ2-1	TRBD2	-	TGCGCCAGCATGGCTAGCGGGATGAGTGAGCAGTTCTTC	CASMASGMSEQFF
TRBV5-1	TRBJ2-7	TRBD1	few	TGCGCCAGCAGCAAAGCCGGGACAGGGGCCTACGAGCAGTACTTC	CASSKAGTGAYEQYF
TRBV19	TRBJ2-2	-	-	TGTGCCAGTAGGGACACGAACACCGGGGAGCTGTTTTTT	CASRDTNTGELFF
TRBV18	TRBJ1-2	-	-	TGTGCCAGCTCATCCTCGGGGGACGGCTACACCTTC	CASSSSGDGYTF
TRBV2	TRBJ2-1	-	-	TGTGCCAGCAGTGAAGTGGCTCAAAACAATGAGCAGTTCTTC	CASSEVAQNNEQFF
TRBV19	TRBJ2-2	-	-	TGTGCCAGTAGCTCCAGGGTTTCGAACACCGGGGAGCTGTTTTTT	CASSSRVSNTGELFF
TRBV10-2	TRBJ2-7	TRBD2	-	TGCGCCAGCAGTGTGGTGACTAGCGGGAAGAGCTCCTACGAGCAGTACTTC	CASSVVTSGKSSYEQYF
TRBV5-4	TRBJ2-1	TRBD2	-	TGTGCCAGCAGCCCGGACGGGACTAGCGTTTACAATGAGCAGTTCTTC	CASSPDGTSVYNEQFF
TRBV28	TRBJ2-3	-	-	TGTGCCAGCACCCTGGGGCCTTTGGATACGCAGTATTTT	CASTLGPLDTQYF
TRBV5-1	TRBJ2-1	TRBD2	-	TGCGCCAGCAGCTTAACTAGCGGGAGTGAGCAGTTCTTC	CASSLTSGSEQFF